The 8 T cell receptor beta chains given below trace back to one sample, sequenced in a study of T-cell memory formation after mild COVID-19. Using its own MiXCR run on the 5' RACE reads, TCRdb lists one record per CDR3 protein. The repertoire consists of some 15,000 distinct CDR3 sequences, with about 20% occurring once and the leading ten covering over 45%. Source material: PBMCs or a T cell subset sorted from them (not recorded which). Receptor source: an adult woman who had mild COVID-19 (a few samples of this study predate the infection). Cell type and time point are not known.

This clonotype was counted ten times or more. V and J are TRBV7-3 and TRBJ2-3; D remains ambiguous. This CDR3 is built from 14 residues. Germline V gives CDR1 SGHTA, CDR2 FQGTGA. V lost 1 base and J lost 0, with 5 bases in between. The CDR3 here is CASSLRASTDTQYF. The CDR3 bases are TGTGCCAGCAGCTTAAGGGCTAGCACAGATACGCAGTATTTT.

This clonotype has ten or more counts. The chain is built from TRBV21-1 and TRBJ1-1; the D call TRBD1 from the table was never checked on the DNA. TRBV21-1 is designated a pseudogene. The CDR3 covers 17 residues. The CDR3: CASSKEGTGGAATEAFF. The CDR3 DNA reads TGTGCCAGCAGCAAAGAGGGGACAGGGGGCGCCGCCACTGAAGCTTTCTTT.

This chain links TRBV7-2 with TRBJ1-2; weak D call: TRBD1 (5 bases). This CDR3 has 13 amino acids. V was shortened by 5 bases and J by 8 bases, with 15 bases between the two germline ends. Germline values: CDR1 SGHTA, CDR2 FQGNSA. DNA for the CDR3: TGTGCCAGCAGCCCCTGGGAGGAGGGGGGCTACACCTTC. Its translation is CASSPWEEGGYTF. The variable domain in full, completed from reference TRBV7-2 and TRBJ1-2, reads GAGVSQSPSNKVTEKGKDVELRCDPISGHTALYWYRQSLGQGLEFLIYFQGNSAPDKSGLPSDRFSAERTGGSVSTLTIQRTQQEDSAVYLCASSPWEEGGYTFGSGTRLTVV.

This clonotype was seen repeatedly, ten times or more. The J gene is TRBJ2-7, the V gene TRBV7-9; a weak D match, TRBD1 (6 bases). The V and J ends lost 6 bases and 1 base respectively, with 16 bases between them. Germline values: CDR1 SEHNR, CDR2 FQNEAQ (reference sequence). The length of the CDR3 is 15 residues. The CDR3 DNA sequence: TGTGCCAGCAGTGCCGGGGACACACTATCCTACGAGCAGTACTTC. Protein sequence: CASSAGDTLSYEQYF.

In its sample, this clonotype was seen many times. The chain links TRBV20-1 to TRBJ1-2, with D possibly being TRBD1 (6 bases). The CDR3 loop spans 13 amino acids. The V gene's germline CDR1 is DFQATT and CDR2 SNEGSKA (reference sequence). DNA of the CDR3: TGCAGGCCCGTAGGGGGGTGGAGAGGAGGCTACACCTTC. This sequence encodes CRPVGGWRGGYTF.

The J gene is TRBJ1-5, the V gene TRBV18, with 8 bases identical to TRBD1. CDR3 length equals 13 residues. Germline loops: CDR1 KGHSH, CDR2 LQKENI. V lost 6 bases and J lost 6; bases outside the gene matches: 4. The CDR3 DNA follows: TGTGCCAGCTCCCAGGGGGCGGGTCAGCCCCAGCATTTT. Amino acids: CASSQGAGQPQHF.

The chain carries TRBV5-1 and TRBJ2-7, with 8 bases matching TRBD2. From germline, CDR1 is SGHRS and CDR2 YFSETQ. V was clipped by 4 bases and J by 7 bases; unmatched bases: 7. The CDR3 is 13 residues long. This CDR3 reads CASSGGLVEEQYF. For the CDR3, the DNA is TGCGCCAGCAGCGGGGGACTAGTTGAGGAGCAGTACTTC.

This clonotype has a count of ten or more. The chain is built from TRBV7-3 and TRBJ2-7, with TRBD2 matching 12 bases. This CDR3 has 19 residues. J lost 5 bases, V lost 5 bases, and 19 bases had no gene match. CDR1 and CDR2 (germline): SGHTA, FQGTGA. The CDR3, as DNA: TGTGCCAGCAGCCTGGACACGTCTAGCGGGGGGGCCCTGGGGCACGAGCAGTACTTC. The encoded protein is CASSLDTSSGGALGHEQYF.